The 10 T cell receptor beta chains below come from one sample, sequenced in a study of blood T cell repertoires in COVID-19. TCRdb keeps only in-frame clones here, not all; method: immunoSEQ multiplex PCR. The sample holds fewer than 500,000 clones; 85% to 90% are singletons and the top ten take more than 0.9%. Source material: PBMCs or T cells enriched from blood (not recorded which). The receptors shown here come from a woman aged 25 to 45 with acute COVID-19.

The chain has TRBV2 and TRBJ2-7, with 9 nucleotides matching TRBD1. This CDR3 has 14 residues. V lost 4 bases to trimming and J lost 4 bases; unmatched junction nucleotides: 5. Per the germline V gene, CDR1 is SNHLY and CDR2 is FYNNEI. CDR3 amino acids: CASSGGTGTYEQYF. The DNA of the CDR3 is TGTGCCAGCAGTGGAGGGACAGGGACTTACGAGCAGTACTTC.

The gene calls are TRBV9 and TRBJ2-3; possibly TRBD2 for D (6 bases). With 0 bases removed from V and 2 bases from J, the gap between germline ends came to 10 bases. The germline gives CDR1 SGDLS, CDR2 YYNGEE. This CDR3 has 15 amino acids. CDR3: CASSVAGEPTDTQYF. In DNA form, the CDR3 reads TGTGCCAGCAGCGTAGCGGGGGAACCCACAGATACGCAGTATTTT.

The chain couples TRBV9 to TRBJ2-1; 12 nucleotides line up with TRBD2. Germline assignment: CDR1 SGDLS and CDR2 YYNGEE. V was clipped by 4 bases and J by 1 base; unmatched bases: 15. CDR3 size: 20 residues. The CDR3 is CASSPSAGLAGWGSYNEQFF. The CDR3 bases are TGTGCCAGCAGCCCCTCCGCCGGACTAGCGGGGTGGGGGTCCTACAATGAGCAGTTCTTC.

This clone was seen just once. The gene calls are TRBV18 and TRBJ1-2; D may be TRBD1 (5 bases). Germline V gene sequence: CDR1 KGHSH, CDR2 LQKENI. CDR3 length: 15 residues. V was pared by 3 bases and J by 0 bases, with 11 bases between. The CDR3, as DNA: TGTGCCAGCTCACCCGACCACAGGCCTAACTATGGCTACACCTTC. This gives the protein CASSPDHRPNYGYTF.

The chain has TRBV10-1 and TRBJ2-7; 7 nucleotides match TRBD1. The CDR3 sequence is 13 residues long. Germline CDR1 reads WNHNN; CDR2 reads SYGVQD (reference sequence). The junction had 8 bases not matched to a gene; V was cut back by 10 bases and J by 2 bases. This chain's CDR3 is CATSTGQTYEQYF. CDR3 in DNA: TGCGCCACCTCGACAGGGCAAACCTACGAGCAGTACTTC.

This chain uses TRBV6-2 or TRBV6-3 with TRBJ2-1; D gene uncertain. Germline V CDR1 and CDR2: MNHEY, SVGEGT. The CDR3 sequence is 13 residues long. Trimming stripped 4 bases from V and 10 bases from J, with 14 bases between. The CDR3 bases are TGTGCCAGCAGTTTCATCCGGAGTCGGGAGCAGTTCTTC. It codes for CASSFIRSREQFF.

This chain joins TRBV9 and TRBJ2-1, with TRBD1 matching over 7 bases. This CDR3 has 15 residues. Germline-derived CDR1 and CDR2 are SGDLS and YYNGEE. V trimming: 4 bases; J trimming: 4 bases; junction bases outside the gene matches: 8. CDR3 sequence: CASSPQPGQYNEQFF. Written as DNA, the CDR3 is TGTGCCAGCAGCCCCCAACCGGGACAGTACAATGAGCAGTTCTTC.

This clone was observed a few times. This rearrangement joins TRBV2 to TRBJ2-3; D is perhaps TRBD1 (5 bases). The V end lost 9 bases, the J end lost 1 base, and 14 bases lay between the germline ends. The CDR3 is made up of 14 amino acids. Germline CDR1 and CDR2: SNHLY and FYNNEI. In DNA form, the CDR3 reads TGTGCCAGGTTGACAGACGCCGGCACAGATACGCAGTATTTT. Its translation is CARLTDAGTDTQYF.

This chain uses TRBV25-1 with TRBJ2-1; TRBD2 matches at 8 bases. CDR1 and CDR2 from the germline V gene are MGHDK and SYGVNS. V shed 6 bases, J shed 8 bases, and the junction held 15 bases outside the gene matches. The CDR3 spans 16 residues. The chain's CDR3 is CASSLRGGRALDEQFF. In DNA form, the CDR3 reads TGTGCCAGCAGCTTACGGGGGGGGAGGGCTTTAGATGAGCAGTTCTTC.

This chain connects TRBV10-1 to TRBJ1-2; D is ambiguous. The CDR3 totals 15 residues. Germline CDR1 and CDR2: WNHNN and SYGVQD (reference sequence). Trimming removed 0 bases at V and 8 bases at J, with 16 bases between. DNA of the CDR3: TGCGCCAGCAGTGAGTCGAACATCTTTCCTCGCGGCTACACCTTC. This translates into CASSESNIFPRGYTF.